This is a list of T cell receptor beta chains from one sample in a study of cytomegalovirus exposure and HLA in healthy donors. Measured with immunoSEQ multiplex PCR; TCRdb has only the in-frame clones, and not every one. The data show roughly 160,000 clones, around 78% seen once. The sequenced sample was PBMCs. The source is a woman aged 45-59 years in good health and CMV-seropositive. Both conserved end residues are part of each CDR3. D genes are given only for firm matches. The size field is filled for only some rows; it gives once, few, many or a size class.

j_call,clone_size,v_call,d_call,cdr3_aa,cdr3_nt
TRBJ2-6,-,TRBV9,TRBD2,CASSVGEGNGLTF,TGTGCCAGCAGCGTAGGGGAGGGCAACGGCCTGACTTTC
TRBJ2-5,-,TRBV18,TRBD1,CASSGTDQETQYF,TGTGCCAGCTCTGGGACAGACCAAGAGACCCAGTACTTC
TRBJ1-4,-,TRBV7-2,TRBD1,CASRAPGQGSNEKLFF,TGTGCCAGCAGAGCTCCGGGACAGGGCTCTAATGAAAAACTGTTTTTT
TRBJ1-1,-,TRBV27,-,CASSGQPTMNTEAFF,TGTGCCAGCTCCGGGCAGCCGACTATGAACACTGAAGCTTTCTTT
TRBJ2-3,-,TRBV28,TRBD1,CASSTGQGAFTDTQYF,TGTGCCAGCAGTACGGGACAGGGGGCTTTCACAGATACGCAGTATTTT
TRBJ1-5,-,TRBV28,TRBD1,CASSPFFGTGGSQPQHF,TGTGCCAGCAGCCCTTTTTTCGGGACAGGGGGCAGTCAGCCCCAGCATTTT
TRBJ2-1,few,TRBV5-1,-,CASTHDSPYNEQFF,TGCGCCAGCACCCACGACTCGCCGTACAATGAGCAGTTCTTC
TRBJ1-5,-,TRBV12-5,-,CASGLVGEGDQPQHF,TGTGCTAGTGGTTTGGTAGGGGAGGGGGATCAGCCCCAGCATTTT
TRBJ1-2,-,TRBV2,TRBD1,CASRGDQGALGYTF,TGTGCCAGCAGGGGAGATCAGGGGGCGCTTGGCTACACCTTC
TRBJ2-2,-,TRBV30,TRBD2,CAWSGEGNTGELFF,TGTGCCTGGAGTGGGGAGGGGAACACCGGGGAGCTGTTTTTT
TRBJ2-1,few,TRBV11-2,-,CASSLSTPDYNEQFF,TGTGCCAGCAGCTTATCTACGCCCGACTACAATGAGCAGTTCTTC
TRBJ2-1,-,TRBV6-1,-,CASSPPGRGGPEQFF,TGTGCCAGCAGTCCCCCGGGCCGCGGAGGTCCTGAGCAGTTCTTC
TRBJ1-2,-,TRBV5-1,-,CASSFREVSHGYTF,TGCGCCAGCAGCTTCCGTGAGGTATCCCATGGCTACACCTTC
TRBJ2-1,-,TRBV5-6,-,CASSLAPLAGEQFF,TGTGCCAGCAGCTTGGCCCCACTAGCCGGTGAGCAGTTCTTC
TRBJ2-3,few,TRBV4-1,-,CASSQGLRSTDTQYF,TGCGCCAGCAGCCAAGGACTCAGAAGCACAGATACGCAGTATTTT
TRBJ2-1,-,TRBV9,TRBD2,CASSGRDGGWNEQFF,TGTGCCAGCAGCGGAAGGGACGGGGGGTGGAATGAGCAGTTCTTC
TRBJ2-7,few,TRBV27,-,CASSLSSGWDYEQYF,TGTGCCAGCAGTTTATCGTCGGGGTGGGACTACGAGCAGTACTTC
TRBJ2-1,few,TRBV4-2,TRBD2,CASSQSREGSEQFF,TGTGCCAGCAGCCAATCCCGGGAGGGTAGTGAGCAGTTCTTC
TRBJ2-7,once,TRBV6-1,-,CASSHYEQYF,TGTGCCAGCAGCCACTACGAGCAGTACTTC
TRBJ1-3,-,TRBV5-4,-,CASSLDPSSGNTIYF,TGTGCCAGCAGCTTGGATCCTAGCTCTGGAAACACCATATATTTT
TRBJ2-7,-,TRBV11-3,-,CASSLGAVGVSSYEQYF,TGTGCCAGCAGCTTAGGGGCTGTGGGCGTAAGCTCCTACGAGCAGTACTTC
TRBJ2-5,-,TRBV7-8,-,CASSLASSTETQYF,TGTGCCAGCAGCTTAGCGAGTAGTACGGAGACCCAGTACTTC
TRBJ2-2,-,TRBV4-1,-,CASSQEIRGNTGELFF,TGCGCCAGCAGCCAAGAAATACGAGGGAACACCGGGGAGCTGTTTTTT
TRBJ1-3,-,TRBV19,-,CASRNHADSSTIYF,TGTGCCAGTCGTAATCACGCCGACTCGTCCACCATATATTTT
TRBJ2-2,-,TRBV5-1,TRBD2,CASSFATSVMNTGELFF,TGCGCCAGCAGCTTTGCCACTAGCGTTATGAACACCGGGGAGCTGTTTTTT
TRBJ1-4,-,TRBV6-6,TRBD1,CASSPTGGRGEKLFF,TGTGCCAGCAGTCCAACAGGGGGCCGGGGTGAAAAACTGTTTTTT
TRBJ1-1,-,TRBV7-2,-,CASSLGGGNTEAFF,TGTGCCAGCAGCTTAGGCGGTGGGAACACTGAAGCTTTCTTT
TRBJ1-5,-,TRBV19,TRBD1,CASSGRGTGAHQPQHF,TGTGCCAGTAGCGGACGGGGGACAGGAGCTCACCAGCCCCAGCATTTT
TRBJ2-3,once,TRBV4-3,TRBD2,CASSLERGSPTDTQYF,TGCGCCAGCAGCCTCGAGCGGGGATCCCCCACAGATACGCAGTATTTT
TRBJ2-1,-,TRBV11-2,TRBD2,CASSLSASGGNEQFF,TGTGCCAGCAGCTTAAGTGCTAGCGGGGGCAATGAGCAGTTCTTC
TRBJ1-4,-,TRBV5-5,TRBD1,CASSPQGAEEKLFF,TGTGCCAGCAGCCCCCAGGGGGCAGAGGAAAAACTGTTTTTT
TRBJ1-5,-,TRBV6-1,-,CASTQEGSPPLPQHF,TGTGCCAGCACTCAAGAGGGCAGTCCCCCCCTTCCCCAGCATTTT
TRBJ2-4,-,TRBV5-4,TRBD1,CASSLGGRTGPKNIQYF,TGTGCCAGCAGCTTGGGGGGTCGGACAGGCCCGAAAAACATTCAGTACTTC
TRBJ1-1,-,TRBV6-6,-,CASSYGGNEAFF,TGTGCCAGCAGTTACGGGGGGAATGAAGCTTTCTTT
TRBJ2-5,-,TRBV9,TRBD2,CASSSWTSDQETQYF,TGTGCCAGCAGTTCCTGGACTAGCGATCAAGAGACCCAGTACTTC
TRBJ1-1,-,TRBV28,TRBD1,CASSPATGGWTEAFF,TGTGCCAGCAGTCCTGCGACAGGGGGATGGACTGAAGCTTTCTTT
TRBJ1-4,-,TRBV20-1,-,CSAPLNEKLFF,TGCAGTGCCCCCCTTAATGAAAAACTGTTTTTT
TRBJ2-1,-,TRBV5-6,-,CASSRQAHYNEQFF,TGTGCCAGCAGCCGACAGGCCCATTACAATGAGCAGTTCTTC
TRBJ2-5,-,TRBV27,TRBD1,CASSPGTEETQYF,TGTGCCAGCAGTCCTGGGACAGAAGAGACCCAGTACTTC
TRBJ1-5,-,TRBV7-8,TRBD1,CASSSGQAQPQHF,TGTGCCAGCAGCTCGGGACAGGCTCAGCCCCAGCATTTT
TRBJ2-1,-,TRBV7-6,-,CASSFPQYNEQFF,TGTGCCAGCAGCTTCCCCCAATACAATGAGCAGTTCTTC
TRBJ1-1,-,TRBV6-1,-,CASSENSGQNTEAFF,TGTGCCAGCAGTGAAAATTCGGGACAGAACACTGAAGCTTTCTTT
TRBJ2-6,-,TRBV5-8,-,CASSLGASLSGANVLTF,TGTGCCAGCAGCTTGGGGGCCTCCCTCTCTGGGGCCAACGTCCTGACTTTC
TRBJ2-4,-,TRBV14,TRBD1,CASSQDKQGVAKNSQYF,TGTGCCAGCAGCCAAGATAAGCAGGGGGTAGCCAAAAACAGTCAGTACTTC
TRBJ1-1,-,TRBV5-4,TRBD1,CASSLWDSMVTNTEAFF,TGTGCCAGCAGCTTGTGGGACAGCATGGTGACGAACACTGAAGCTTTCTTT
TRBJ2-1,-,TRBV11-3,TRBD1,CASSLRGPSYNEQFF,TGTGCCAGCAGCCTGAGGGGGCCCTCCTACAATGAGCAGTTCTTC
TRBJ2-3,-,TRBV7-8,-,CASSLGVGGHTDTQYF,TGTGCCAGCAGCTTAGGGGTTGGGGGACACACAGATACGCAGTATTTT
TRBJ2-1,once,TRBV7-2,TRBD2,CASSPGLAYNEQFF,TGTGCCAGCAGCCCGGGACTAGCCTACAATGAGCAGTTCTTC
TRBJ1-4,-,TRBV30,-,CAWRTPGSGNEKLFF,TGTGCCTGGCGTACACCGGGGTCCGGGAATGAAAAACTGTTTTTT
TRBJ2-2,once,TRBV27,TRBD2,CASSLTRPLAGEVGELFF,TGTGCCAGCAGTTTAACCCGACCCCTAGCGGGAGAGGTCGGGGAGCTGTTTTTT
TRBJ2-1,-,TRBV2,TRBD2,CATSSGPYNEQFF,TGTGCCACCTCTAGCGGCCCGTACAATGAGCAGTTCTTC
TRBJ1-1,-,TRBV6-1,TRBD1,CASSKDRYTEAFF,TGTGCCAGCTCTAAGGACAGGTACACTGAAGCTTTCTTT
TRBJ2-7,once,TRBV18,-,CASSPQGGGLSYEQYF,TGTGCCAGCTCACCCCAAGGGGGTGGACTCTCCTACGAGCAGTACTTC
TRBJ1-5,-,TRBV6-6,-,CASSTGNQPQHF,TGTGCCAGCAGTACGGGGAATCAGCCCCAGCATTTT